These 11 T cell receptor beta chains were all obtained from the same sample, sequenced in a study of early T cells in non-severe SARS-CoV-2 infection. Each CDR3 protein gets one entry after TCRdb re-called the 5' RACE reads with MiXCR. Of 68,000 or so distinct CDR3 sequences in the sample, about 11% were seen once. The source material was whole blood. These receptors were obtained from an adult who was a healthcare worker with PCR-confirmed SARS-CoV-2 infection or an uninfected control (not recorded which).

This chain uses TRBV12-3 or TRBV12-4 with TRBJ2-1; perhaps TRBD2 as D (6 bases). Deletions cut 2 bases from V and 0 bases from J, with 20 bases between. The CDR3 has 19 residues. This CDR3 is CASSLLRVRGTGSYNEQFF. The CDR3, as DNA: TGTGCCAGCAGTTTACTCCGAGTACGGGGGACGGGCTCCTACAATGAGCAGTTCTTC.

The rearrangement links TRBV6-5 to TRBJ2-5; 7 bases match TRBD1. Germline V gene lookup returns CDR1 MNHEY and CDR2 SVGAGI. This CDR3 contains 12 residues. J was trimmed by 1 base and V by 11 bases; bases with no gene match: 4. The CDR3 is CAAGTVQETQYF. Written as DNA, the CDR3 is TGTGCCGCCGGGACAGTCCAAGAGACCCAGTACTTC.

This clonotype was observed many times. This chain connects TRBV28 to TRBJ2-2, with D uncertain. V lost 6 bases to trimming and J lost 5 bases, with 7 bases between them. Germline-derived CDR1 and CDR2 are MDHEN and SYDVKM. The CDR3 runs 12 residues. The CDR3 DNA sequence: TGTGCCAGCAGGGGATTAACCGGGGAGCTGTTTTTT. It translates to CASRGLTGELFF.

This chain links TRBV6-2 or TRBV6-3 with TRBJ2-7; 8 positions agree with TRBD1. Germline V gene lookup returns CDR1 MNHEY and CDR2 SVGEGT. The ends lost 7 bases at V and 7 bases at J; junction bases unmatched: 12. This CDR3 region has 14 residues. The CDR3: CASMRWTGTLEQYF. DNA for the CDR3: TGTGCCAGCATGAGATGGACAGGGACCCTGGAGCAGTACTTC.

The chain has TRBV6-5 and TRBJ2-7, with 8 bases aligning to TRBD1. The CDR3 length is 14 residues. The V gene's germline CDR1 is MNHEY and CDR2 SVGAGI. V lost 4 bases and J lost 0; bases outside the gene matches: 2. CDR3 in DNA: TGTGCCAGCAGTTGGGACAGGAGCTCCTACGAGCAGTACTTC. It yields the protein CASSWDRSSYEQYF.

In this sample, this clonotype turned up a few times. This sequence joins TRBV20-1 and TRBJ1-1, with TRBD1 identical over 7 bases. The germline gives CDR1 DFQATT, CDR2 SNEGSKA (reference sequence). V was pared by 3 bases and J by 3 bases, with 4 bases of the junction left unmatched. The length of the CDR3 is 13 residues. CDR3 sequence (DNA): TGCAGTGCTAGCGAGGACAGGTACACTGAAGCTTTCTTT. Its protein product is CSASEDRYTEAFF.

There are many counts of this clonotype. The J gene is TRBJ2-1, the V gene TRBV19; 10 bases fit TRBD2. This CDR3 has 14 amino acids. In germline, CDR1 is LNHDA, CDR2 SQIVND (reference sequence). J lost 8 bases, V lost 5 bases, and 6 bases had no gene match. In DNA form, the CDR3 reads TGTGCCAGTAGTGTCAGCGGGAGGGTCGATGAGCAGTTCTTC. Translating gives CASSVSGRVDEQFF.

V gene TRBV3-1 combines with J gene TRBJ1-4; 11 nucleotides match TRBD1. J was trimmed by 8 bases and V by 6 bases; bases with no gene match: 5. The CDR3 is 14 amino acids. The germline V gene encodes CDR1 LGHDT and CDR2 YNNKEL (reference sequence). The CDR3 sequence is CASSPDRGREKLFF. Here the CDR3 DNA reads TGTGCCAGCAGTCCGGACAGGGGGCGAGAAAAACTGTTTTTT.

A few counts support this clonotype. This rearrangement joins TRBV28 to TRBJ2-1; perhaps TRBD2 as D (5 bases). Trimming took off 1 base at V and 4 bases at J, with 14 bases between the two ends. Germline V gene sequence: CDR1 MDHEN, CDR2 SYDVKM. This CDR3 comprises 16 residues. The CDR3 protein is CASSLSRSSPYNEQFF. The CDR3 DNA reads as TGTGCCAGCAGTTTATCTAGGTCTAGCCCTTACAATGAGCAGTTCTTC. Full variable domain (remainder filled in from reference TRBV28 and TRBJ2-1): DVKVTQSSRYLVKRTGEKVFLECVQDMDHENMFWYRQDPGLGLRLIYFSYDVKMKEKGDIPEGYSVSREKKERFSLILESASTNQTSMYLCASSLSRSSPYNEQFFGPGTRLTVL.

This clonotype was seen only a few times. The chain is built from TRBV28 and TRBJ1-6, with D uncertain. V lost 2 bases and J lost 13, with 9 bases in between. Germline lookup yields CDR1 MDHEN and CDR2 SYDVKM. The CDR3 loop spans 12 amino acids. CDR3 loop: CASSLPPGPLHF. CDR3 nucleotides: TGTGCCAGCAGTTTACCCCCCGGGCCCCTCCACTTT.

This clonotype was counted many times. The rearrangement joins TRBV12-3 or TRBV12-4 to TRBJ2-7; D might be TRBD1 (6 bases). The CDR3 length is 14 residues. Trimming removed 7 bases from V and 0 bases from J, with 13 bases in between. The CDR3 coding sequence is TGTGCCAGCACCTGGGACATAAGCTCCTACGAGCAGTACTTC. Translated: CASTWDISSYEQYF.